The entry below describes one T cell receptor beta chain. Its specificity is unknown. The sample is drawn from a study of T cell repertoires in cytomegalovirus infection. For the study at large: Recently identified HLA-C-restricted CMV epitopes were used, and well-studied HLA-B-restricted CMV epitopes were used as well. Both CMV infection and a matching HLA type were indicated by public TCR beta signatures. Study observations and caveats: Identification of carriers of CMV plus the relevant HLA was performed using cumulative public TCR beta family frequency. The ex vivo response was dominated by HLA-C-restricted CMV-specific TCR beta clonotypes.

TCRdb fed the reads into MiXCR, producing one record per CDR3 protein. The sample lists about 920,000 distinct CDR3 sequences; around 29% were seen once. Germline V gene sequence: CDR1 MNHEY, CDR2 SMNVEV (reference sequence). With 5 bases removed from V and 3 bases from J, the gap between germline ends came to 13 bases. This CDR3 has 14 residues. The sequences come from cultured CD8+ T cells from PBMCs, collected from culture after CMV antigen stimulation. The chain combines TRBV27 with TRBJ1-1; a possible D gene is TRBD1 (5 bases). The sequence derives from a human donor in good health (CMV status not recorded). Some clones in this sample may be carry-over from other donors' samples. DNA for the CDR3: TGTGCCAGCAGTAACCTAGCAGGGTACACTGAAGCTTTCTTT. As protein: CASSNLAGYTEAFF.